This T cell receptor beta chain was recovered during a study of cytotoxic CD8 clonotypes in ibrutinib-treated CLL. The intended depth for sequencing was 1 in 200,000 to 1 in 1 million T cells. TCRdb keeps only in-frame clones here, not all; method: immunoSEQ multiplex PCR. Altogether 20,000 to 25,000 clones are present, over 70% being singletons, with the ten largest covering about 28%. Trimming took 5 bases from V and 5 from J; bases not matched to a gene: 8. CDR1 and CDR2 (germline): SGHTA, FQGTGA. The CDR3 is 15 amino acids. To note about this clone: Its specificity is not known.

Findings and limits, study-wide: An increase in clonality occurred at ibrutinib response, followed by a return toward baseline at progression. Clonality measured at baseline exceeded age-matched healthy donors, tracking circulating CD8+ T-cell counts. Among the clonotypes, public ones were uncommon and contracted or held stable on treatment.

The TCR comes from a human donor with chronic lymphocytic leukemia. This rearrangement joins TRBV7-3 to TRBJ2-7, with TRBD1 matching over 11 bases. The sequenced sample was PBMCs, obtained before ibrutinib treatment. The CDR3 protein is CASSAGTGGDHEQYF. Written as DNA, the CDR3 is TGTGCCAGCAGCGCCGGGACAGGGGGTGACCACGAGCAGTACTTC.